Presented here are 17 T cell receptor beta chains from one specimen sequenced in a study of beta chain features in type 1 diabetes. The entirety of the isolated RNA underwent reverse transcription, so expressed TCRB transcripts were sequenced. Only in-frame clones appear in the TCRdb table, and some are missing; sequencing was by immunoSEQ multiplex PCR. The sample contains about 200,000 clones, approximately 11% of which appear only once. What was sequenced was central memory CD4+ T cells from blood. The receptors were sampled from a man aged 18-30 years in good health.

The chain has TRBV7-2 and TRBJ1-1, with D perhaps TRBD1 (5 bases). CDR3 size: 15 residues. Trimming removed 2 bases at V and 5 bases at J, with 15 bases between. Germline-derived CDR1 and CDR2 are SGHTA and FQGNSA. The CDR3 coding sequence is TGTGCCAGCAGCTTAACTTTTACGGGGGAGACTGAAGCTTTCTTT. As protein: CASSLTFTGETEAFF. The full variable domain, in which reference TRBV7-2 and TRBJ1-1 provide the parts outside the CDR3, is GAGVSQSPSNKVTEKGKDVELRCDPISGHTALYWYRQSLGQGLEFLIYFQGNSAPDKSGLPSDRFSAERTGGSVSTLTIQRTQQEDSAVYLCASSLTFTGETEAFFGQGTRLTVV.

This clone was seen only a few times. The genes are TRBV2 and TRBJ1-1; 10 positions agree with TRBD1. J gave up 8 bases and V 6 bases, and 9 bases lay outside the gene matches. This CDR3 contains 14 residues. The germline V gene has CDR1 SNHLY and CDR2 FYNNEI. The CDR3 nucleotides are TGTGCCAGCAGGCGGACAGGGGGTGCGAACGAAGCTTTCTTT. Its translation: CASRRTGGANEAFF.

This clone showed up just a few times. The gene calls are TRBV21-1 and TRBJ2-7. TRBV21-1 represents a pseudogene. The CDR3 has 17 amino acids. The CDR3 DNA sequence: TGTGCCAGAAATACGGGACGGAGAGAGTGCTTTTCCTACGAGCAGTACTTC. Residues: CARNTGRRECFSYEQYF.

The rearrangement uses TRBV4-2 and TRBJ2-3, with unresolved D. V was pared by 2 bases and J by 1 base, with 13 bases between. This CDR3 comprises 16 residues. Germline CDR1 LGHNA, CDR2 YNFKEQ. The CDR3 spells CASSQKSRAGTDTQYF. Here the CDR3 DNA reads TGTGCCAGCAGCCAAAAGTCCCGGGCCGGCACAGATACGCAGTATTTT.

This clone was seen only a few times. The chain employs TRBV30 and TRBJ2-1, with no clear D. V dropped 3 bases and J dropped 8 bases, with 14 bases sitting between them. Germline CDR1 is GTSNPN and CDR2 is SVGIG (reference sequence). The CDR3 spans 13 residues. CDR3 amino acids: CAWSLPRWDEQFF. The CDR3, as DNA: TGTGCCTGGAGCCTACCGCGTTGGGATGAGCAGTTCTTC.

The CDR3 protein is CAWSSGYEQYF. The CDR3 region has the DNA TGTGCCTGGAGTTCGGGTTACGAGCAGTACTTC. The rearrangement links TRBV30 to TRBJ2-7; D gene uncertain. Germline V gene sequence: CDR1 GTSNPN, CDR2 SVGIG (reference sequence). Between the trimmed V and J ends, which lost 2 bases and 4 bases, there was a span of 6 bases. This CDR3 has 11 amino acids.

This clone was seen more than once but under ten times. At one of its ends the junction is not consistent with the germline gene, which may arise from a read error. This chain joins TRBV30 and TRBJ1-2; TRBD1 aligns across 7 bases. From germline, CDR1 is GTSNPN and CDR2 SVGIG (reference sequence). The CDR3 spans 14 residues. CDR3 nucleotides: TGTGCCTGGAGTGTAACAGGGGTTAACCATGGCTACACCTTC. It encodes CAWSVTGVNHGYTF.

CDR3 bases: TGCGCCAGCAGCTTCCAGGGGATGGGCACAGATACGCAGTATTTT. It translates to CASSFQGMGTDTQYF. The V gene is TRBV5-1, the J gene TRBJ2-3; perhaps TRBD1 as D (6 bases). The V end was cut by 2 bases, the J end by 1 base, with 11 bases between. Germline-derived CDR1 and CDR2 are SGHRS and YFSETQ. The CDR3 totals 15 residues.

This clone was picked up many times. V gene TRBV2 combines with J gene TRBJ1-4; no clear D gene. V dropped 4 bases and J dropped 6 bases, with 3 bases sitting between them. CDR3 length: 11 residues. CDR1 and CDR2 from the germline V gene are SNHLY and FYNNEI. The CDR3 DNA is TGTGCCAGCAGTGGGTATGAAAAACTGTTTTTT. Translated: CASSGYEKLFF.

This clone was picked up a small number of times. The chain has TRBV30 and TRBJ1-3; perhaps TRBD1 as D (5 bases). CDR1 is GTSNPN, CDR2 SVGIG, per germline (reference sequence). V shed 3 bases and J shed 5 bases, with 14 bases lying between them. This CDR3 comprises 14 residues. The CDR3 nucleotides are TGTGCCTGGAGCGCCCACAAGGGGAGAAACACCATATATTTT. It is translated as CAWSAHKGRNTIYF.

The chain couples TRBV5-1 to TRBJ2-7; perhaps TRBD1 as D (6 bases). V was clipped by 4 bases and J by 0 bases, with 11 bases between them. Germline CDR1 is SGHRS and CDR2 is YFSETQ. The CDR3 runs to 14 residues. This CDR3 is CASSTRQASYEQYF. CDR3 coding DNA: TGCGCCAGCAGCACAAGACAGGCCTCCTACGAGCAGTACTTC.

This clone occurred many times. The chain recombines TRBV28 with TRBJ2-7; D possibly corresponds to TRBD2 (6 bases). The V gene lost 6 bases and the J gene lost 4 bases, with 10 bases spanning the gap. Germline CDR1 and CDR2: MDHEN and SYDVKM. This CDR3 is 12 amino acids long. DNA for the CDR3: TGTGCCAGCAGGGCGGGGCTATACGAGCAGTACTTC. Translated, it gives CASRAGLYEQYF.

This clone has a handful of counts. The DNA for the CDR3 is TGTGCCAGCAGTATAGCGGGAGATAGCACAGATACGCAGTATTTT. Translating it yields CASSIAGDSTDTQYF. The gene calls are TRBV6-6 and TRBJ2-3, with 9 bases aligning to TRBD2. Germline V gene lookup returns CDR1 MNHNY and CDR2 SVGAGI (reference sequence). The V gene end was trimmed by 5 bases and the J gene end by 0 bases; junction bases not matched to a gene: 3. This CDR3 is built from 15 residues.

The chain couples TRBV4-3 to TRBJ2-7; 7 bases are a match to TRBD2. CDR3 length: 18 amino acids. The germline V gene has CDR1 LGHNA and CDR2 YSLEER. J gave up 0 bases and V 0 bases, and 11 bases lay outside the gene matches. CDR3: CASSQDGMGAGNSYEQYF. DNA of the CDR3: TGCGCCAGCAGCCAAGACGGGATGGGAGCGGGGAACTCCTACGAGCAGTACTTC.

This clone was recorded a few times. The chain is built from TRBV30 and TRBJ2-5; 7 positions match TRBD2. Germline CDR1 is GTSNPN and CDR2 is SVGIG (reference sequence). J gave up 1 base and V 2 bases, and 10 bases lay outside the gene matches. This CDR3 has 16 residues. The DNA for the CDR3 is TGTGCCTGGAGTCCCCACTTTGGGGGGGTCCAAGAGACCCAGTACTTC. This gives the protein CAWSPHFGGVQETQYF.

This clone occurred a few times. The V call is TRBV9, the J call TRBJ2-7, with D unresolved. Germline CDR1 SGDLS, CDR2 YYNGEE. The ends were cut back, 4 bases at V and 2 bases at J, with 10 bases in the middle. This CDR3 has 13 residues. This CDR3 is CASSTGPTYEQYF. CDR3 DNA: TGTGCCAGCAGCACGGGTCCAACCTACGAGCAGTACTTC.

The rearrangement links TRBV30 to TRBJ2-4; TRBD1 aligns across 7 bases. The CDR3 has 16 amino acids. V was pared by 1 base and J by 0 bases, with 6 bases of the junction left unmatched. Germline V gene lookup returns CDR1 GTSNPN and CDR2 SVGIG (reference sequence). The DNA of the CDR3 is TGTGCCTGGAGTGCAGGGGGTGCGGGAGCCAAAAACATTCAGTACTTC. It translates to CAWSAGGAGAKNIQYF. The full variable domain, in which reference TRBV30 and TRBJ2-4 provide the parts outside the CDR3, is SQTIHQWPATLVQPVGSPLSLECTVEGTSNPNLYWYRQAAGRGLQLLFYSVGIGQISSEVPQNLSASRPQDRQFILSSKKLLLSDSGFYLCAWSAGGAGAKNIQYFGAGTRLSVL.